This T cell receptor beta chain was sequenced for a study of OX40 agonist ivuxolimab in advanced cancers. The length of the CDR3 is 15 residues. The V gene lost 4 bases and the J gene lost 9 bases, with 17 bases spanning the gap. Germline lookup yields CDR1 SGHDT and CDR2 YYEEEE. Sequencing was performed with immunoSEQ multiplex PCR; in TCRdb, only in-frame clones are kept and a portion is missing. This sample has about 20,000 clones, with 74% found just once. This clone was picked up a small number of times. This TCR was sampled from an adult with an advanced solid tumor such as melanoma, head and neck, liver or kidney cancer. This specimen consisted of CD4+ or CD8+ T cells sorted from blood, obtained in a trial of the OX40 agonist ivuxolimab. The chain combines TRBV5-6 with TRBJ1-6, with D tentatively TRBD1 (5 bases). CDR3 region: CASSTGPIGASPLHF. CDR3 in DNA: TGTGCCAGCAGCACTGGACCTATTGGGGCTTCACCCCTCCACTTT.